These 25 T cell receptor beta chains were all obtained from the same sample, sequenced in a study of cytomegalovirus exposure and HLA in healthy donors. The assay was immunoSEQ multiplex PCR, and TCRdb's table has in-frame clones only and misses some. The table lists about 130,000 clones, around nine tenths of them singletons. The sequencing sample was made of PBMCs. The receptors here all came from a woman between 18 and 30 years old in good health and CMV-seronegative.

The chain joins TRBV5-1 to TRBJ2-3; maybe TRBD2 (6 bases). The V gene lost 5 bases and the J gene lost 1 base, with 14 bases spanning the gap. Looked up from germline, CDR1 is SGHRS and CDR2 is YFSETQ. This CDR3 is 15 amino acids long. The CDR3 DNA sequence: TGCGCCAGCAGTGCCTACGGGGGTGGCACAGATACGCAGTATTTT. Encoded protein: CASSAYGGGTDTQYF.

The V call is TRBV6-4, the J call TRBJ1-3; D uncertain. The CDR3 spans 15 residues. Germline assignment: CDR1 MRHNA and CDR2 SNTAGT. V lost 6 bases, J lost 2 bases, and 14 bases lay in between. The CDR3 sequence is CASSDPGLPGNTIYF. Written as DNA, the CDR3 is TGTGCCAGCAGCGATCCCGGGTTACCTGGAAACACCATATATTTT.

The J gene is TRBJ2-1, the V gene TRBV28; 8 bases map to TRBD1. Germline values: CDR1 MDHEN, CDR2 SYDVKM. The CDR3 spans 14 residues. V shed 6 bases, J shed 7 bases, and the junction held 8 bases outside the gene matches. As DNA, the CDR3 is TGTGCCAGCAGATACAGGACAGGGACGAATGAGCAGTTCTTC. Residues: CASRYRTGTNEQFF.

The chain is built from TRBV19 and TRBJ2-7; TRBD2 agrees at 8 bases. From germline, CDR1 is LNHDA and CDR2 SQIVND (reference sequence). CDR3 size: 15 residues. With V trimmed by 6 bases and J by 7 bases, 14 bases remained unmatched. CDR3 bases: TGTGCCAGTAGAGATCCGGGACTAGGGTCTCGGGAGCAGTACTTC. Its protein is CASRDPGLGSREQYF.

The CDR3 sequence: CASSVSVEGDTQYF. The DNA for the CDR3 is TGTGCCAGCAGCGTATCCGTTGAGGGAGATACGCAGTATTTT. This rearrangement joins TRBV9 to TRBJ2-3; perhaps TRBD2 as D (5 bases). This CDR3 has 14 amino acids. Trimming stripped 1 base from V and 5 bases from J, with 11 bases between. Germline-derived CDR1 and CDR2 are SGDLS and YYNGEE.

This chain links TRBV18 with TRBJ2-4; D possibly corresponds to TRBD2 (6 bases). This CDR3 is built from 18 residues. Germline V gene lookup returns CDR1 KGHSH and CDR2 LQKENI. The ends were cut back, 0 bases at V and 3 bases at J, with 18 bases in the middle. DNA of the CDR3: TGTGCCAGCTCACCACCGGTGCCGTTAGCGGAGAGCAAAAACATTCAGTACTTC. Translating gives CASSPPVPLAESKNIQYF.

The chain joins TRBV2 to TRBJ2-7; TRBD1 matches at 9 bases. Germline V lookup: CDR1 SNHLY, CDR2 FYNNEI. The CDR3 is 15 residues long. Losses at the gene ends were 6 bases for V and 0 bases for J; bases not matched to a gene: 6. In nucleotides, the CDR3 is TGTGCCAGCAGAGATGGGACAGGGCTCTCCTACGAGCAGTACTTC. It codes for CASRDGTGLSYEQYF. The full variable domain, completed using reference TRBV2 and TRBJ2-7, is EPEVTQTPSHQVTQMGQEVILRCVPISNHLYFYWYRQILGQKVEFLVSFYNNEISEKSEIFDDQFSVERPDGSNFTLKIRSTKLEDSAMYFCASRDGTGLSYEQYFGPGTRLTVT.

Here the CDR3 DNA reads TGTGCCAGCAGCCCCCGGGAGGCCAATCAGCCCCAGCATTTT. It translates to CASSPREANQPQHF. The chain couples TRBV27 to TRBJ1-5; D remains ambiguous. V was clipped by 6 bases and J by 3 bases, with 12 bases between them. The CDR3 is made up of 14 amino acids. CDR1 and CDR2 from the germline V gene are MNHEY and SMNVEV (reference sequence).

The CDR3 DNA is TGTGCCAGCAGTTTATTATCCCAGCCCCAGCATTTT. Protein product: CASSLLSQPQHF. J is TRBJ1-5 and V is TRBV28; D is ambiguous. CDR1 MDHEN and CDR2 SYDVKM come from the germline V gene. The CDR3 spans 12 residues. V lost 1 base to trimming and J lost 7 bases, with 5 bases between them.

The chain combines TRBV10-3 with TRBJ2-1; TRBD1 agrees at 7 bases. Germline V gene data show CDR1 as ENHRY and CDR2 as SYGVKD. The junction had 5 bases not matched to a gene; V was cut back by 6 bases and J by 0 bases. CDR3 length equals 15 residues. CDR3 sequence reads: CAISHRDSSYNEQFF. The CDR3 nucleotides read TGTGCCATCAGCCACCGGGACAGCTCCTACAATGAGCAGTTCTTC.

The V gene is TRBV6-5, the J gene TRBJ2-1; TRBD2 is a possible D gene (5 bases). CDR1 and CDR2 (germline): MNHEY, SVGAGI. The CDR3 has 13 residues. V was trimmed by 2 bases and J by 8 bases, leaving 10 bases between them. The CDR3 loop reads CASSYRTRDEQFF. The CDR3 bases are TGTGCCAGCAGTTACAGAACGAGGGATGAGCAGTTCTTC.

The chain uses TRBV30 and TRBJ2-1, with 12 bases identical to TRBD2. CDR1 GTSNPN and CDR2 SVGIG come from the germline V gene (reference sequence). The CDR3 is made up of 15 amino acids. The J segment lost 8 bases and the V segment lost 0 bases, leaving 5 bases of the junction unmatched. The CDR3 nucleotides are TGTGCCTGGAGTGTTGAGACTAGCGGGAGTGATGAGCAGTTCTTC. It specifies CAWSVETSGSDEQFF. The full variable domain, in which reference TRBV30 and TRBJ2-1 provide the parts outside the CDR3, is SQTIHQWPATLVQPVGSPLSLECTVEGTSNPNLYWYRQAAGRGLQLLFYSVGIGQISSEVPQNLSASRPQDRQFILSSKKLLLSDSGFYLCAWSVETSGSDEQFFGPGTRLTVL.

This chain uses TRBV19 with TRBJ2-2; D unclear. Trimming removed 8 bases at V and 1 base at J, with 8 bases between. The CDR3 extends over 13 amino acids. CDR1 is LNHDA, CDR2 SQIVND, per germline (reference sequence). The DNA of the CDR3 is TGTGCCAGTTTCCGACAGAACACCGGGGAGCTGTTTTTT. Its protein product is CASFRQNTGELFF.

The J gene is TRBJ2-1, the V gene TRBV4-1; D possibly corresponds to TRBD1 (6 bases). The CDR3 runs 17 residues. V lost 2 bases, J lost 8 bases, and 22 bases lay in between. CDR1 and CDR2 (germline): MGHRA, YSYEKL. CDR3 sequence reads: CASSQIIPIRGWDEQFF. CDR3 coding DNA: TGCGCCAGCAGCCAAATTATCCCTATTAGGGGGTGGGATGAGCAGTTCTTC.

The CDR3 sequence: CASDPGLAGVRYEQFF. The CDR3, as DNA: TGTGCCTCTGACCCGGGACTAGCGGGAGTTCGGTATGAGCAGTTCTTC. The chain couples TRBV15 to TRBJ2-1, with 14 bases fitting TRBD2. This CDR3 has 16 amino acids. Trimming cost V 11 bases and J 8 bases; bases outside gene matches: 14. In germline, CDR1 is LNHNV, CDR2 YYDKDF (reference sequence).

This chain links TRBV28 with TRBJ1-5; D might be TRBD1 (6 bases). The V and J ends lost 3 bases and 7 bases respectively, with 13 bases between them. The CDR3 is 14 residues long. Germline CDR1 and CDR2: MDHEN and SYDVKM. CDR3 bases: TGTGCCAGCAGTTTTTGGCAGGGGAGCCAGCCCCAGCATTTT. Its protein is CASSFWQGSQPQHF.

This clone is a singleton in its sample. The J gene is TRBJ2-3, the V gene TRBV5-1; 13 bases fit TRBD2. CDR1 is SGHRS, CDR2 YFSETQ, per germline. The length of the CDR3 is 17 residues. The junction had 4 bases not matched to a gene; V was cut back by 3 bases and J by 0 bases. CDR3 loop: CASSSGLAGKSTDTQYF. CDR3 nucleotides: TGCGCCAGCAGCTCGGGACTAGCGGGAAAGAGCACAGATACGCAGTATTTT.

The chain links TRBV27 to TRBJ1-1, with D perhaps TRBD1 (6 bases). Looked up from germline, CDR1 is MNHEY and CDR2 is SMNVEV (reference sequence). There are 17 residues in the CDR3. V lost 5 bases and J 0 bases, leaving 19 bases between the germline ends. The chain's CDR3 is CASSISGVPIMNTEAFF. CDR3 sequence (DNA): TGTGCCAGCAGTATTTCAGGGGTACCGATAATGAACACTGAAGCTTTCTTT.

This clone was picked up one time. This chain joins TRBV6-6 and TRBJ2-1; 10 bases align to TRBD1. The CDR3 extends over 15 amino acids. Germline V gene lookup returns CDR1 MNHNY and CDR2 SVGAGI (reference sequence). With V trimmed by 0 bases and J by 7 bases, 3 bases remained unmatched. The CDR3 loop reads CASSYSGQGKNEQFF. CDR3 bases: TGTGCCAGCAGTTACTCGGGACAGGGGAAGAATGAGCAGTTCTTC.

V gene TRBV2 combines with J gene TRBJ2-2, with D possibly being TRBD2 (5 bases). Trimming stripped 3 bases from V and 6 bases from J, with 8 bases between. Germline V gene lookup returns CDR1 SNHLY and CDR2 FYNNEI. This CDR3 contains 13 residues. DNA for the CDR3: TGTGCCAGCAGTGATACAGCGGCCGGGGAGCTGTTTTTT. Encoded protein: CASSDTAAGELFF.

This clone was found once. This chain uses TRBV6-6 with TRBJ1-4; D ambiguous. The CDR3 loop spans 13 amino acids. Germline CDR1 MNHNY, CDR2 SVGAGI (reference sequence). V dropped 2 bases and J dropped 7 bases, with 8 bases sitting between them. The CDR3 DNA reads TGTGCCAGCAGTTACCGCGACTCTGAAAAACTGTTTTTT. This gives the protein CASSYRDSEKLFF.

This clone appeared a few times. The V gene is TRBV4-1, the J gene TRBJ2-7; 7 nucleotides match TRBD1. CDR1 MGHRA and CDR2 YSYEKL come from the germline V gene. The CDR3 spans 15 residues. The J segment lost 7 bases and the V segment lost 1 base, leaving 10 bases of the junction unmatched. The CDR3 DNA follows: TGCGCCAGCAGCCAAGCAGGACAGGCCTTGGAGGAGCAGTACTTC. Protein: CASSQAGQALEEQYF.

The rearrangement links TRBV5-4 to TRBJ2-1, with TRBD1 matching 7 bases. The junction had 1 base not matched to a gene; V was cut back by 3 bases and J by 4 bases. Germline V CDR1 and CDR2: SGHNT, YYREEE (reference sequence). CDR3 length: 13 amino acids. In DNA, the CDR3 is TGTGCCAGCAGCTGGGGACAGTACAATGAGCAGTTCTTC. Its translation: CASSWGQYNEQFF. The full variable domain, completed using reference TRBV5-4 and TRBJ2-1, is ETGVTQSPTHLIKTRGQQVTLRCSSQSGHNTVSWYQQALGQGPQFIFQYYREEENGRGNFPPRFSGLQFPNYSSELNVNALELDDSALYLCASSWGQYNEQFFGPGTRLTVL.

V is TRBV27 and J is TRBJ2-7; D is possibly TRBD2 (6 bases). The V and J ends lost 4 bases and 3 bases respectively, with 10 bases between them. CDR1 and CDR2 (germline): MNHEY, SMNVEV (reference sequence). There are 13 residues in the CDR3. CDR3 DNA sequence: TGTGCCAGCAGTTCGGGGGTCGACTACGAGCAGTACTTC. Translation gives CASSSGVDYEQYF.

Only a few counts were recorded for this clone. The chain has TRBV7-6 and TRBJ2-7, with D unresolved. From germline, CDR1 is SGHVS and CDR2 FNYEAQ. The germline V and J ends were trimmed by 0 bases and 7 bases, with 13 bases remaining between them. The CDR3 is 14 amino acids. The CDR3 DNA follows: TGTGCCAGCAGCTTAGCGGAGACCCTCGGTGAGCAGTACTTC. Translation: CASSLAETLGEQYF.